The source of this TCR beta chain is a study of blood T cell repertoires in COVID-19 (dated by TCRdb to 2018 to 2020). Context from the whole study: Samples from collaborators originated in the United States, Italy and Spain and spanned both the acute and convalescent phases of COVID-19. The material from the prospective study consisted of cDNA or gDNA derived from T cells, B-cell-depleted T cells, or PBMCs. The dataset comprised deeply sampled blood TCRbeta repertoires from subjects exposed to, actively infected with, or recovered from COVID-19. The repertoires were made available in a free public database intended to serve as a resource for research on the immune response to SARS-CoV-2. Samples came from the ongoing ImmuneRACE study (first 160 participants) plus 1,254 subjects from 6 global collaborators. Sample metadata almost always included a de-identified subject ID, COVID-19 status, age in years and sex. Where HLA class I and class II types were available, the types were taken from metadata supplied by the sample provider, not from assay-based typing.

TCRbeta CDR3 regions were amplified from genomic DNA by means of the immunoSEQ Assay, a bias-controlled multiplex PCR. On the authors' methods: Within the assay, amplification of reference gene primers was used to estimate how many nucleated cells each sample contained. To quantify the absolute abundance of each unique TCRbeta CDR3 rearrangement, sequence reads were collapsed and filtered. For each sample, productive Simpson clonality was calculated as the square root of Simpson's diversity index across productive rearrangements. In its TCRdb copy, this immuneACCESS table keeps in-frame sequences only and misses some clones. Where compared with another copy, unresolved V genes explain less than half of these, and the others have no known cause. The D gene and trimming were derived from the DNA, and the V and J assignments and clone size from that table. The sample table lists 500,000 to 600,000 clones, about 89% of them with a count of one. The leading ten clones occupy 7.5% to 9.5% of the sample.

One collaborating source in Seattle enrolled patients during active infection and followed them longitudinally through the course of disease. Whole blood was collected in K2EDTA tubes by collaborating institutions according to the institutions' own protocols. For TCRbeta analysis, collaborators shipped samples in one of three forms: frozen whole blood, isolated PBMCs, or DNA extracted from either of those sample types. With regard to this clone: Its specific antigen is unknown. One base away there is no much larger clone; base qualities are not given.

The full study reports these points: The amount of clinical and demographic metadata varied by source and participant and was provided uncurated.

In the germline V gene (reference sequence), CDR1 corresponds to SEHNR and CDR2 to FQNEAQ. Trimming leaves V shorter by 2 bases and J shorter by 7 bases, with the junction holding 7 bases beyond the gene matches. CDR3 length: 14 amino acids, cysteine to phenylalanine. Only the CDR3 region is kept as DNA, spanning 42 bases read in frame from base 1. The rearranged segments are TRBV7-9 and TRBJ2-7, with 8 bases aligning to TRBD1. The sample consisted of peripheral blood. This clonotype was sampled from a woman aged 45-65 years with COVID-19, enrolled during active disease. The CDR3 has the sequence CASSLSGGQDEQYF. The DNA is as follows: TGTGCCAGCAGCTTATCAGGGGGCCAGGATGAGCAGTACTTC.